This T cell receptor beta chain stems from a study of blood T cell repertoires in COVID-19 (dated by TCRdb to 2018 to 2021). Regarding the study in general: Collaborator samples came from the United States, Italy and Spain and covered acute and convalescent phases of COVID-19. The material from the prospective study consisted of cDNA or gDNA derived from T cells, B-cell-depleted T cells, or PBMCs. Subjects who had been exposed to COVID-19, were actively infected with it, or had recovered from it provided the deeply sampled blood TCRbeta repertoires that made up the dataset. A freely available public database, intended as a resource for researchers studying the immune response to SARS-CoV-2, is where the repertoires were released. Samples were obtained from the ongoing ImmuneRACE study (first 160 participants) and from 950 to 1,500 subjects provided by 6 global collaborators. Sample metadata almost always included a de-identified subject ID, COVID-19 status, age in years and sex. Where available, HLA class I and class II types were taken from metadata supplied by the sample provider and were not determined by assay-based typing.

TCRbeta CDR3 regions were amplified from genomic DNA by means of the immunoSEQ Assay, a bias-controlled multiplex PCR. Processing in the source paper ran as follows. Within the assay, amplification of reference gene primers was used to estimate how many nucleated cells each sample contained. To quantify the absolute abundance of each unique TCRbeta CDR3 rearrangement, sequence reads were collapsed and filtered. For each sample, productive Simpson clonality was calculated as the square root of Simpson's diversity index across productive rearrangements. Not all clones reach the TCRdb copy of this immuneACCESS table, which keeps in-frame sequences only. Checked studies attribute under half of the gap to unresolved V genes and leave the rest unexplained. That table gives V, J and clone size, and the DNA gave D and trimming. This sample is represented by over 100,000 clones; approximately 87% of them were singletons. The ten most abundant clones make up approximately 18% of the sample.

Whole blood was collected in K2EDTA tubes by collaborating institutions according to the institutions' own protocols. Collaborator samples were shipped for TCRbeta analysis as frozen whole blood, isolated PBMCs, or DNA extracted from either sample type. The investigation overall reported the following: The amount of clinical and demographic metadata varied by source and participant and was provided uncurated.

Regarding this clone: What this receptor recognizes is not known. Per-nucleotide qualities are absent, and no much larger clonotype sits a single base away.

Its CDR3 holds 14 amino acids, cysteine through phenylalanine. CDR3 DNA only is kept here, 42 bases in frame from base 1. Ends trimmed: V by 3 bases, J by 5 bases; bases unmatched to a gene: 3. CDR1 is given as LGHDT and CDR2 as YNNKEL, both from the germline V gene (reference sequence). The TCR sequence derives from a woman aged 55-75 years with acute or convalescent COVID-19. The rearranged segments are TRBV3-1 (or the pseudogene TRBV3-2) and TRBJ2-1; 8 bases in between match TRBD2. Sequences were obtained from peripheral blood. The DNA reads TGTGCCAGCAGCCAGGTAGCGGGAAACAATGAGCAGTTCTTC. Translated, it reads CASSQVAGNNEQFF.